The 24 T cell receptor beta chains reported below all come from one sample, sequenced in a study of T cells in Graves' hyperthyroidism and ophthalmopathy. TCR beta CDR3 sequences were amplified from RNA transcripts. The HTBI primer set was used in a first-round RT-PCR of the TCR CDR3. MiXCR was run by TCRdb on the multiplex PCR reads, yielding one entry per CDR3 protein. Here the sample spans around 700,000 distinct CDR3 sequences, approximately 18% being singletons. Specimen: blood. These receptors were obtained from a woman in her forties or fifties with Graves' hyperthyroidism that later progressed to Graves' ophthalmopathy.

This chain connects TRBV3-1 to TRBJ2-1; D possibly corresponds to TRBD2 (7 bases). Germline V lookup: CDR1 LGHDT, CDR2 YNNKEL (reference sequence). The V and J ends lost 4 bases and 7 bases respectively, with 17 bases between them. The CDR3 has 15 residues. Here the CDR3 reads CASSLGRGLVNEQFF. The CDR3 region has the DNA TGTGCCAGCAGCCTTGGGCGGGGGCTGGTTAATGAGCAGTTCTTC.

The V call is TRBV15, the J call TRBJ1-6, with D possibly being TRBD1 (5 bases). Trimming removed 1 base from V and 5 bases from J, with 6 bases in between. Germline loops: CDR1 LNHNV, CDR2 YYDKDF (reference sequence). CDR3 length equals 14 residues. The CDR3 spells CATSRGGNNSPLHF. The DNA for the CDR3 is TGTGCCACCAGCAGAGGGGGGAATAATTCACCCCTCCACTTT.

This sequence joins TRBV6-1 and TRBJ1-5; no clear D gene. The V and J ends lost 2 bases and 9 bases respectively, with 8 bases between them. Germline-derived CDR1 and CDR2 are MNHNS and SASEGT. CDR3 length: 12 amino acids. DNA of the CDR3: TGTGCCAGCAGTGAATACGGAGGGCCCCAGCATTTT. Translating gives CASSEYGGPQHF.

As to this clonotype: A much larger clone lies one base from this, so it may be a read error. The gene calls are TRBV7-9 and TRBJ2-1; D is tentatively TRBD1 or TRBD2 (5 bases each). This CDR3 region has 14 residues. Germline V gene sequence: CDR1 SEHNR, CDR2 FQNEAQ (reference sequence). This CDR3 is CASSLAGDSNGQFF. The CDR3 DNA sequence: TGTGCCAGCAGCTTAGCGGGGGATTCGAATGGGCAGTTCTTC.

In its sample, this clonotype was seen many times. CDR3 in amino acids: CSAREWTGLAQYF. The CDR3 DNA is TGCAGTGCTAGGGAGTGGACAGGCCTGGCCCAGTACTTC. The genes are TRBV20-1 and TRBJ2-5; 7 bases align to TRBD1. The germline V gene encodes CDR1 DFQATT and CDR2 SNEGSKA (reference sequence). J lost 9 bases, V lost 3 bases, and 10 bases had no gene match. This CDR3 comprises 13 residues.

This clonotype was recorded a few times. The rearrangement joins TRBV6-1 to TRBJ2-1; D gene uncertain. The ends were cut back, 2 bases at V and 1 base at J, with 15 bases in the middle. Looked up from germline, CDR1 is MNHNS and CDR2 is SASEGT. This CDR3 spans 17 amino acids. CDR3: CASSERGSVGSYNEQFF. The CDR3 nucleotides read TGTGCCAGCAGTGAACGAGGTTCAGTCGGATCCTACAATGAGCAGTTCTTC.

This clonotype was seen only a few times. The J gene is TRBJ2-5, the V gene TRBV20-1; perhaps TRBD2 as D (5 bases). The CDR3 has 15 residues. Trimming took 6 bases from V and 5 from J, leaving 22 bases between them. CDR1 DFQATT and CDR2 SNEGSKA come from the germline V gene (reference sequence). The DNA of the CDR3 is TGCAGTGCCCCCGCCCAGACCGTCTGGAGGGAGACCCAGTACTTC. This codes for CSAPAQTVWRETQYF.

This clonotype was seen many times. The chain is built from TRBV11-2 and TRBJ1-2, with TRBD1 matching 9 bases. Germline assignment: CDR1 SGHAT and CDR2 FQNNGV. The CDR3 sequence is 16 residues long. J gave up 4 bases and V 4 bases, and 10 bases lay outside the gene matches. CDR3 sequence (DNA): TGTGCCAGCAGCTCGAACCGACAGGGGGATTCCTATGGCTACACCTTC. The encoded protein is CASSSNRQGDSYGYTF.

This clonotype has ten or more counts. The chain employs TRBV5-1 and TRBJ2-3, with D possibly being TRBD2 (6 bases). V dropped 0 bases and J dropped 6 bases, with 14 bases sitting between them. There are 15 residues in the CDR3. CDR1 SGHRS and CDR2 YFSETQ come from the germline V gene. The CDR3 DNA reads TGCGCCAGCAGCTTGGAAGGGCAGGGACTCGATACGCAGTATTTT. It encodes CASSLEGQGLDTQYF.

This clonotype showed up many times. The CDR3: CASSHESSGGDTDTQYF. In nucleotides, the CDR3 is TGTGCCAGCAGCCACGAGTCTAGCGGGGGGGACACAGATACGCAGTATTTT. This chain links TRBV28 with TRBJ2-3; TRBD2 matches 12 bases. The CDR3 extends over 17 amino acids. V trimming: 6 bases; J trimming: 2 bases; junction bases outside the gene matches: 9. The germline V gene encodes CDR1 MDHEN and CDR2 SYDVKM.

This clonotype came up a few times. The V gene is TRBV27, the J gene TRBJ2-1, with 9 bases matching TRBD2. V trimming: 10 bases; J trimming: 1 base; junction bases outside the gene matches: 14. There are 17 residues in the CDR3. Germline V lookup: CDR1 MNHEY, CDR2 SMNVEV (reference sequence). CDR3 coding DNA: TGTGCCACCAAGACATTAATAGCGGGAGATTCCTACAATGAGCAGTTCTTC. Translated, it gives CATKTLIAGDSYNEQFF.

In this sample, this clonotype turned up a few times. This sequence joins TRBV6-1 and TRBJ2-7; maybe TRBD1 (7 bases). In germline, CDR1 is MNHNS, CDR2 SASEGT. The length of the CDR3 is 14 residues. Trimming removed 3 bases at V and 0 bases at J, with 9 bases between. The CDR3 sequence is CASSDQGGSYEQYF. The CDR3 nucleotides are TGTGCCAGCAGTGATCAGGGGGGCTCCTACGAGCAGTACTTC.

CDR3: CASSSRQVTSTDTQYF. As DNA, the CDR3 is TGTGCCAGCAGTTCGAGACAGGTCACTAGCACAGATACGCAGTATTTT. This sequence joins TRBV6-5 and TRBJ2-3; D perhaps matches TRBD1 (6 bases). Per germline, CDR1 MNHEY and CDR2 SVGAGI. The CDR3 spans 16 residues. The germline V and J ends were trimmed by 4 bases and 0 bases, with 14 bases remaining between them.

This clonotype appeared many times. The chain is built from TRBV7-6 and TRBJ2-3; TRBD2 matches 8 bases. The CDR3 loop spans 15 amino acids. The trim removed 4 bases at V and 4 bases at J, leaving 7 bases unmatched. Germline CDR1 is SGHVS and CDR2 is FNYEAQ. CDR3 in amino acids: CASSSVAGFPDTQYF. The CDR3 DNA reads TGTGCCAGCAGCTCAGTAGCGGGGTTCCCAGATACGCAGTATTTT.

This clonotype was observed at least ten times. This rearrangement joins TRBV27 to TRBJ1-1; D is undetermined. Germline CDR1 is MNHEY and CDR2 is SMNVEV (reference sequence). The V end was cut by 4 bases, the J end by 4 bases, with 13 bases between. The CDR3 consists of 14 residues. The chain's CDR3 is CASSSSFLPTEAFF. DNA for the CDR3: TGTGCCAGCAGTTCTTCCTTCCTACCCACTGAAGCTTTCTTT.

This clonotype came up many times. The chain couples TRBV5-1 to TRBJ2-3, with D tentatively TRBD1 or TRBD2 (5 bases each). Trimming took off 2 bases at V and 0 bases at J, with 10 bases between the two ends. Germline V CDR1 and CDR2: SGHRS, YFSETQ. The CDR3 extends over 15 amino acids. The CDR3 protein is CASSFGTVSTDTQYF. CDR3 sequence (DNA): TGCGCCAGCAGCTTCGGGACCGTGAGCACAGATACGCAGTATTTT.

The rearrangement links TRBV12-5 to TRBJ2-3; D not certain. CDR1 is LGHNT, CDR2 FRNRAP, per germline. The CDR3 runs 12 residues. V was shortened by 0 bases and J by 13 bases, with 11 bases between the two germline ends. Here the CDR3 DNA reads TGTGCTAGTGGTTTGGTAGTGATCCCAGAGTATTTT. Encoded protein: CASGLVVIPEYF.

The genes are TRBV4-1 and TRBJ1-5; 7 bases agree with TRBD1. V shed 4 bases, J shed 0 bases, and the junction held 6 bases outside the gene matches. Per the germline V gene, CDR1 is MGHRA and CDR2 is YSYEKL. CDR3 length: 16 residues. The CDR3: CASSLTGTDSNQPQHF. The CDR3 DNA reads as TGCGCCAGCAGCCTCACCGGGACAGATAGCAATCAGCCCCAGCATTTT.

This clonotype was seen at least ten times. This chain connects TRBV5-1 to TRBJ2-7; 11 bases match TRBD1. The CDR3 has 14 residues. J gave up 7 bases and V 4 bases, and 7 bases lay outside the gene matches. Germline-derived CDR1 and CDR2 are SGHRS and YFSETQ. Written as DNA, the CDR3 is TGCGCCAGCAGCACCGGACAGGGGGCTTGGGAGCAGTACTTC. Encoded protein: CASSTGQGAWEQYF.

DNA of the CDR3: TGCGCCAGCAGCTTGGATTCCAGGGGACTAGAAAAACTGTTTTTT. This gives the protein CASSLDSRGLEKLFF. The V gene is TRBV5-1, the J gene TRBJ1-4; the D gene is possibly TRBD1 (6 bases). The V gene lost 0 bases and the J gene lost 8 bases, with 14 bases spanning the gap. From germline, CDR1 is SGHRS and CDR2 YFSETQ. The CDR3 runs to 15 residues.

At least ten counts were recorded for this clonotype. This chain connects TRBV19 to TRBJ2-2; perhaps TRBD2 as D (6 bases). Germline V gives CDR1 LNHDA, CDR2 SQIVND (reference sequence). This CDR3 has 16 residues. Trimming cost V 6 bases and J 7 bases, with 21 bases left between them. CDR3 loop: CASSQRPLPGGGELFF. The CDR3 coding sequence is TGTGCCAGTAGCCAAAGGCCTCTTCCCGGGGGCGGGGAGCTGTTTTTT. Looking up the rest from reference TRBV19 and TRBJ2-2 gives the full variable domain: DGGITQSPKYLFRKEGQNVTLSCEQNLNHDAMYWYRQDPGQGLRLIYYSQIVNDFQKGDIAEGYSVSREKKESFPLTVTSAQKNPTAFYLCASSQRPLPGGGELFFGEGSRLTVL.

On this clonotype itself: Germline and junction disagree at one end, which may indicate a read error. This chain uses TRBV19 with TRBJ1-5, with D possibly being TRBD1 (5 bases). This CDR3 region has 15 residues. Per the germline V gene, CDR1 is LNHDA and CDR2 is SQIVND (reference sequence). Here the CDR3 DNA reads TGTGCCAGTAGTATAGGACGGGGGGTCAATCAGTCCCAGCATTTT. Protein: CASSIGRGVNQSQHF.

The chain is built from TRBV7-8 and TRBJ1-3; TRBD1 aligns across 7 bases. Germline loops: CDR1 SGHVS, CDR2 FQNEAQ. The V gene end was trimmed by 5 bases and the J gene end by 9 bases; junction bases not matched to a gene: 19. The CDR3 sequence is 17 residues long. CDR3 sequence reads: CASSPTEDRTARVTIYF. The CDR3 DNA reads TGTGCCAGCAGCCCTACGGAGGACAGGACCGCCCGAGTCACCATATATTTT. Looking up the rest from reference TRBV7-8 and TRBJ1-3 gives the full variable domain: GAGVSQSPRYKVAKRGQDVALRCDPISGHVSLFWYQQALGQGPEFLTYFQNEAQLDKSGLPSDRFFAERPEGSVSTLKIQRTQQEDSAVYLCASSPTEDRTARVTIYFGEGSWLTVV.

The chain employs TRBV12-3 or TRBV12-4 and TRBJ1-4; tentatively, D is TRBD1 (5 bases). The CDR3 runs 15 residues. V was trimmed by 5 bases and J by 4 bases, leaving 14 bases between them. CDR3 DNA sequence: TGTGCCAGCAGTCTCCGGCAGGGCATTAATGAAAAACTGTTTTTT. It specifies CASSLRQGINEKLFF.